The clone carrying this T cell receptor beta chain was found once. Its antigen is currently unknown. This specimen belongs to a study of cytomegalovirus exposure and HLA in healthy donors. Study-wide points: Some TCR beta chains (about 180 of them) were listed as cytomegalovirus-associated. In an earlier analysis, most TCR beta V segments were productive about 90% or about 30% of the time.

This CDR3 has 16 amino acids. Trimming took 2 bases from V and 1 from J; bases not matched to a gene: 5. Looked up from germline, CDR1 is MDHEN and CDR2 is SYDVKM. The primer mix had 60 Vbeta and 13 Jbeta primers. The data were produced by immunoSEQ multiplex PCR, yet TCRdb's version contains in-frame clones alone and is incomplete. This sample has 100,000 to 150,000 clones, with around 75% found just once. This clonotype originated in a woman aged 50 to 60 in good health and CMV-seronegative. The chain is built from TRBV28 and TRBJ2-7, with 10 bases lining up with TRBD1. The sequenced material came from PBMCs. As DNA, the CDR3 is TGTGCCAGCAGTTTAGGGGACAGGGGATGGTCCTACGAGCAGTACTTC. Amino acids: CASSLGDRGWSYEQYF.